A single sample is the source of the 19 T cell receptor beta chains below, sequenced in a study of PD-L1 blockade in urothelial cancer. Sample time point: pretreatment peripheral blood. Sequencing was performed with immunoSEQ multiplex PCR; in TCRdb, only in-frame clones are kept and a portion is missing. The data contain 30,000 to 40,000 clones, around 81% of them singletons. Sequenced material: PBMCs, taken around atezolizumab (anti-PD-L1) treatment. These receptors were collected from a man at least 80 years old with urothelial cancer.

This chain uses TRBV6-1 with TRBJ1-3, with 7 positions matching TRBD1. The CDR3 runs 15 residues. V lost 1 base to trimming and J lost 4 bases; unmatched junction nucleotides: 4. In germline, CDR1 is MNHNS, CDR2 SASEGT. Written as DNA, the CDR3 is TGTGCCAGCAGTGAAGTAACAGGGGCGGGAAACACCATATATTTT. Its protein product is CASSEVTGAGNTIYF.

V usage is TRBV2 and J usage is TRBJ1-2; D possibly corresponds to TRBD1 (6 bases). V shed 6 bases and J shed 2 bases, with 16 bases lying between them. Germline assignment: CDR1 SNHLY and CDR2 FYNNEI. The CDR3 extends over 15 amino acids. CDR3 nucleotide sequence: TGTGCCAGCAGGGCCGACGGGACATTAAACTATGGCTACACCTTC. Translation: CASRADGTLNYGYTF.

The chain uses TRBV5-4 and TRBJ2-1; D unclear. The germline CDR1 and CDR2 sequences are SGHNT and YYREEE (reference sequence). Between the trimmed V and J ends, which lost 2 bases and 5 bases, there was a span of 11 bases. The CDR3 extends over 14 amino acids. The CDR3 reads CASSFTRSHNEQFF. The CDR3 DNA follows: TGTGCCAGCAGCTTTACCAGGTCCCACAATGAGCAGTTCTTC.

J is TRBJ2-7 and V is TRBV7-6; 12 nucleotides line up with TRBD2. Germline V gene lookup returns CDR1 SGHVS and CDR2 FNYEAQ. This CDR3 has 16 residues. Trimming cost V 4 bases and J 4 bases; bases outside gene matches: 8. The CDR3 region has the DNA TGTGCCAGCAGCTCATTGACTAGCGGGAGTCTATACGAGCAGTACTTC. Protein: CASSSLTSGSLYEQYF. The full variable domain, completed using reference TRBV7-6 and TRBJ2-7, is GAGVSQSPRYKVTKRGQDVALRCDPISGHVSLYWYRQALGQGPEFLTYFNYEAQQDKSGLPNDRFSAERPEGSISTLTIQRTEQRDSAMYRCASSSLTSGSLYEQYFGPGTRLTVT.

V usage is TRBV12-5 and J usage is TRBJ2-2, with 10 nucleotides matching TRBD1. CDR3 length: 16 amino acids. J gave up 6 bases and V 2 bases, and 6 bases lay outside the gene matches. Germline V gives CDR1 LGHNT, CDR2 FRNRAP. The CDR3: CASGLPRTGGPGELFF. DNA of the CDR3: TGTGCTAGTGGTTTGCCAAGGACAGGGGGTCCCGGGGAGCTGTTTTTT.

The V gene is TRBV28, the J gene TRBJ2-7; TRBD1 aligns across 8 bases. This CDR3 has 17 amino acids. The junction had 17 bases not matched to a gene; V was cut back by 5 bases and J by 5 bases. Germline lookup yields CDR1 MDHEN and CDR2 SYDVKM. The CDR3 bases are TGTGCCAGCAGTCTGACCCCCTGGGCAGGGGGCAGCGACGAGCAGTACTTC. Protein: CASSLTPWAGGSDEQYF.

This chain connects TRBV7-6 to TRBJ2-7; 10 bases agree with TRBD1. CDR1 is SGHVS, CDR2 FNYEAQ, per germline. Trimming cost V 5 bases and J 4 bases; bases outside gene matches: 8. The CDR3 has 15 residues. The CDR3, as DNA: TGTGCCAGCAGCCTTTCCGGGACAGGGGTTTACGAGCAGTACTTC. Translation gives CASSLSGTGVYEQYF. The full variable domain, in which reference TRBV7-6 and TRBJ2-7 provide the parts outside the CDR3, is GAGVSQSPRYKVTKRGQDVALRCDPISGHVSLYWYRQALGQGPEFLTYFNYEAQQDKSGLPNDRFSAERPEGSISTLTIQRTEQRDSAMYRCASSLSGTGVYEQYFGPGTRLTVT.

The rearrangement links TRBV5-1 to TRBJ2-2, with D perhaps matching TRBD2 (5 bases). Trimming left V 4 bases short and J 0 bases short, with 10 bases between. Germline V gene lookup returns CDR1 SGHRS and CDR2 YFSETQ. This CDR3 is built from 15 residues. The CDR3 coding sequence is TGCGCCAGCAGCAGCCGGACTTCGAACACCGGGGAGCTGTTTTTT. It is translated as CASSSRTSNTGELFF.

The chain joins TRBV6-1 to TRBJ1-2; the D gene is possibly TRBD1 (5 bases). Germline V CDR1 and CDR2: MNHNS, SASEGT. The CDR3 contains 13 residues. Trimming took 2 bases from V and 4 from J, leaving 8 bases between them. In nucleotides, the CDR3 is TGTGCCAGCAGTGAAAGGGGCGGCTATGGCTACACCTTC. Protein sequence: CASSERGGYGYTF.

V and J are TRBV29-1 and TRBJ1-2, with D unresolved. This CDR3 has 14 amino acids. In germline, CDR1 is SQVTM, CDR2 ANQGSEA. The V end was cut by 5 bases, the J end by 5 bases, with 18 bases between. CDR3 amino acids: CSVFAGTHGYGYTF. CDR3 DNA: TGCAGCGTTTTCGCGGGTACGCACGGATATGGCTACACCTTC. Supplemented by reference TRBV29-1 and TRBJ1-2, the full variable domain reads SAVISQKPSRDICQRGTSLTIQCQVDSQVTMMFWYRQQPGQSLTLIATANQGSEATYESGFVIDKFPISRPNLTFSTLTVSNMSPEDSSIYLCSVFAGTHGYGYTFGSGTRLTVV.

The chain is built from TRBV28 and TRBJ2-1; 14 bases line up with TRBD2. The ends lost 5 bases at V and 7 bases at J; junction bases unmatched: 7. This CDR3 has 16 residues. Germline CDR1 is MDHEN and CDR2 is SYDVKM. The CDR3 bases are TGTGCCAGCAGTCAGGGTCGGACTAGCGGGGGGAATGAGCAGTTCTTC. It yields the protein CASSQGRTSGGNEQFF.

This clone was picked up one time. The J gene is TRBJ1-5, the V gene TRBV7-9, with D possibly TRBD1 on 6 matching bases. The CDR3 is 15 amino acids. With 5 bases removed from V and 7 bases from J, the gap between germline ends came to 18 bases. Germline V lookup: CDR1 SEHNR, CDR2 FQNEAQ (reference sequence). CDR3 sequence reads: CASSPQGGAEQPQHF. The CDR3 DNA follows: TGTGCCAGCAGCCCTCAAGGGGGGGCCGAACAGCCCCAGCATTTT.

Only one count was recorded for this clone. This sample includes further DNA sequences coding for the same CDR3. V and J are TRBV20-1 and TRBJ2-1; D is possibly TRBD1 (5 bases). V was trimmed by 2 bases and J by 6 bases, leaving 5 bases between them. The length of the CDR3 is 11 residues. From germline, CDR1 is DFQATT and CDR2 SNEGSKA (reference sequence). The CDR3 spells CSARQGNEQFF. CDR3 coding DNA: TGCAGTGCTAGACAGGGCAATGAGCAGTTCTTC.

V and J are TRBV7-9 and TRBJ2-2; 8 nucleotides line up with TRBD1. Germline CDR1 reads SEHNR; CDR2 reads FQNEAQ (reference sequence). V gave up 6 bases and J gave up 5 bases; unmatched junction bases: 14. The CDR3 runs to 17 residues. DNA of the CDR3: TGTGCCAGCAGTCCTTCTATACGGACAGGGAGTACCGGGGAGCTGTTTTTT. Protein: CASSPSIRTGSTGELFF.

The V gene is TRBV19, the J gene TRBJ2-5; D perhaps matches TRBD1 (5 bases). CDR1 is LNHDA and CDR2 is SQIVND in the germline V gene (reference sequence). Trimming pared 4 bases from V and 4 bases from J, leaving 10 bases between. The CDR3 spans 13 residues. The CDR3 spells CASSTAGRETQYF. Written as DNA, the CDR3 is TGTGCCAGTAGTACTGCAGGGCGAGAGACCCAGTACTTC.

The chain combines TRBV30 with TRBJ2-7, with D maybe TRBD2 (7 bases). The ends were cut back, 5 bases at V and 2 bases at J, with 13 bases in the middle. The CDR3 spans 13 residues. Germline V gene lookup returns CDR1 GTSNPN and CDR2 SVGIG (reference sequence). The CDR3 reads CAWGPGGPYEQYF. Written as DNA, the CDR3 is TGTGCCTGGGGGCCGGGGGGCCCCTACGAGCAGTACTTC.

This clone was detected only a few times. The gene calls are TRBV2 and TRBJ2-7, with 8 bases aligning to TRBD1. V was pared by 5 bases and J by 3 bases, with 3 bases of the junction left unmatched. The length of the CDR3 is 13 residues. The germline V gene encodes CDR1 SNHLY and CDR2 FYNNEI. This chain's CDR3 is CASSRTGNYEQYF. The CDR3 DNA is TGTGCCAGCAGTAGGACAGGGAACTACGAGCAGTACTTC.

The rearrangement joins TRBV30 to TRBJ2-7; maybe TRBD1 (6 bases). Trimming took off 1 base at V and 4 bases at J, with 17 bases between the two ends. This CDR3 has 15 amino acids. Germline V gene data show CDR1 as GTSNPN and CDR2 as SVGIG (reference sequence). The CDR3: CAWSGGARGVYEQYF. CDR3 sequence (DNA): TGTGCCTGGAGTGGAGGGGCCAGGGGAGTGTACGAGCAGTACTTC.

By share, this clone ranks as medium-sized. The V call is TRBV25-1, the J call TRBJ2-1; TRBD2 is a possible D gene (5 bases). CDR1 is MGHDK, CDR2 SYGVNS, per germline. V lost 2 bases and J lost 4, with 6 bases in between. This CDR3 has 13 residues. This CDR3 reads CASSEPGYNEQFF. CDR3 bases: TGTGCCAGCAGTGAACCGGGGTACAATGAGCAGTTCTTC.